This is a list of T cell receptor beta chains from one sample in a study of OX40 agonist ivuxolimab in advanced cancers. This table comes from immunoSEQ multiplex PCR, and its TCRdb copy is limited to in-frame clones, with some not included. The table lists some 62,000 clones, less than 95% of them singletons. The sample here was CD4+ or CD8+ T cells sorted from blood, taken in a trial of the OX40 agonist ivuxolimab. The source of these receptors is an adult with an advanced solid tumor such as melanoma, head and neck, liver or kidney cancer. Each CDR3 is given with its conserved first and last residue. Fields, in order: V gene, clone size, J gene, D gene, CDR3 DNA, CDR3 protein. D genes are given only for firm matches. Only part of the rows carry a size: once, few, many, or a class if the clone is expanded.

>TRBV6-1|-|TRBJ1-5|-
TGTGCCAGCAGTGAAGCACTTCAGCCCCAGCATTTT
CASSEALQPQHF
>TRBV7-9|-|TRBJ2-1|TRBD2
TGTGCCAGCAGCTTTCTGGTGATAGCGGGAGAGGGCAATGAGCAGTTCTTC
CASSFLVIAGEGNEQFF
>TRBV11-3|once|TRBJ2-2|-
TGTGCCAGCAGCCTAGAATACACCGGGGAGCTGTTTTTT
CASSLEYTGELFF
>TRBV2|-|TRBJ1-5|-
TGTGCCAGCAGTGAATGGGCAGGCAGCAATCAGCCCCAGCATTTT
CASSEWAGSNQPQHF
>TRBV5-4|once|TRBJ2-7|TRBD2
TGTGCCAGCAGCCCCCGAGGACTAGCGGGACTCTCCTACGAGCAGTACTTC
CASSPRGLAGLSYEQYF
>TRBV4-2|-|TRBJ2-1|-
TGTGCCAGCAGCCTAGGTCCTGAGCAGTTCTTC
CASSLGPEQFF
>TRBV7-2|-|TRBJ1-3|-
TGTGCCAGCAGCTTAGATTTCTCTGGAAACACCATATATTTT
CASSLDFSGNTIYF
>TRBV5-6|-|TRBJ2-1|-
TGTGCCAGCAGCTTTCTCTCCTACAATGAGCAGTTCTTC
CASSFLSYNEQFF
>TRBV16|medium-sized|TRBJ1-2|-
TGTGCCAGCAGCCCGGCGGTACCGTCCGGCTACACCTTC
CASSPAVPSGYTF
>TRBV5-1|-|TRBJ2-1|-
TGCGCCTATCCGACGTCCTACAATGAGCAGTTCTTC
CAYPTSYNEQFF
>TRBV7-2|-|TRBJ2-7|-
TGTGCCAGCAGCTTAATCGGTTATGAGCAGTACTTC
CASSLIGYEQYF
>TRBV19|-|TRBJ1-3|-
TGTGCCAGTAGTATGTCCAGGTCTGGAAACACCATATATTTT
CASSMSRSGNTIYF
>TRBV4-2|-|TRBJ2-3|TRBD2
TGTGCCAGCAGCCAAGATGTTCTAGCGGGAGATACGCAGTATTTT
CASSQDVLAGDTQYF
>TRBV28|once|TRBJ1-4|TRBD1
TGTGCCAGCAGTGCGGGACAGGGGGATTCGGAAAAACTGTTTTTT
CASSAGQGDSEKLFF
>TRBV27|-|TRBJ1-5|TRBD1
TGTGCCAGCAGTTTAGGACAGGGGGCTGCTCAGCCCCAGCATTTT
CASSLGQGAAQPQHF
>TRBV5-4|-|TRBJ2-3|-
TGTGCCAGCAGCTTGTCGGTCGGTTTTAGCACAGATACGCAGTATTTT
CASSLSVGFSTDTQYF
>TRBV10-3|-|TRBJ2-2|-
TGTGCCACCAAAGGGATTACCGGGGAGCTGTTTTTT
CATKGITGELFF
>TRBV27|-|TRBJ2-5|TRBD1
TGTGCCAGCAGTCTCACACCGACAGGGCAAGAGACCCAGTACTTC
CASSLTPTGQETQYF